This T cell receptor (beta chain) was retrieved from a study of PD-1 blockade in classical Hodgkin lymphoma. Study findings and constraints: The diversity seen at baseline in complete responders resembled that of newly diagnosed patients. Initiation of nivolumab under 1 year after ASCT led to exclusion of patients.

Autologous stem cell transplantation was followed by relapse in every patient, and brentuximab vedotin exposure varied. Sequencing was performed with immunoSEQ multiplex PCR; in TCRdb, only in-frame clones are kept and a portion is missing. The sample lists fewer than 25,000 clones; just over 85% were seen once. Looked up from germline, CDR1 is SGHVS and CDR2 is FQNEAQ. V was trimmed by 2 bases and J by 9 bases, leaving 11 bases between them. The CDR3 totals 13 residues. In regard to this clone: Its antigen is unidentified.

The chain combines TRBV7-8 with TRBJ2-1; D remains ambiguous. This clonotype was obtained from a human donor with classical Hodgkin lymphoma. The sample consisted of peripheral blood mononuclear cells (PBMCs), taken before the second cycle of nivolumab. The CDR3 loop reads CASSLSSSGEQFF. The CDR3 nucleotides read TGTGCCAGCAGCTTAAGTAGTAGTGGTGAGCAGTTCTTC.